This TCR beta chain was documented in a study of cytomegalovirus exposure and HLA in healthy donors. The CDR3 contains 13 residues. Germline CDR1 and CDR2: LNHDA and SQIVND (reference sequence). V lost 7 bases and J lost 2, with 10 bases in between. 13 Jbeta primers and 60 Vbeta primers were used for the PCR. Sequenced by immunoSEQ multiplex PCR; TCRdb stores in-frame clones only, minus some. This table has just over 150,000 clones, 77% appearing once. This chain uses TRBV19 with TRBJ2-3; D is unresolved. Sequenced sample: PBMCs. This receptor was identified in a young woman in good health and CMV-seronegative. CDR3 region: CASKWALTDTQYF. The CDR3 DNA is TGTGCCAGTAAGTGGGCCCTCACAGATACGCAGTATTTT.